This TCR beta chain emerged from a study of blood T cell repertoires in COVID-19. Study-level background: Nucleic acid was either cDNA or gDNA, and it came from T cells, B-cell-depleted T cells, or PBMCs.

Method: immunoSEQ multiplex PCR; TCRdb's copy keeps in-frame clones and lacks some. The data contain fewer than 350,000 clones, approximately 91% of them singletons. The CDR3 contains 13 residues. With 3 bases removed from V and 8 bases from J, the gap between germline ends came to 13 bases. The germline V gene encodes CDR1 LNHDA and CDR2 SQIVND (reference sequence). The cohort comprised adults aged roughly 18 to 90 years residing in about two dozen US areas. Clinical history as reported by participants underpinned cohort assignment. Sequencing was performed on PBMCs or T cells enriched from blood (not recorded which). V gene TRBV19 combines with J gene TRBJ1-2, with D perhaps TRBD1 (5 bases). This receptor was obtained from a woman between 40 and 50 years old with acute COVID-19. The chain's CDR3 is CASSIRRGIGYTF. The CDR3 DNA is TGTGCCAGTAGTATTCGTAGGGGAATCGGCTACACCTTC.